This entry lists 30 T cell receptor beta chains sequenced from one sample in a study of shared clonotypes between healthy human individuals (dated by TCRdb to 2018 to 2020). Library generation was performed with the immunoSEQ multiplex PCR assay. The table was pulled from immuneACCESS by TCRdb, which kept in-frame rearrangements only. Such tables lose some clones; where checked, under half of the loss comes from unresolved V genes, and the rest has no known cause. Within this sample are fewer than 1.8 million clones, with about 98.5% of them counted one time only. The ten largest make up under 0.45% of the sample. Sequenced material: naive CD4+ T cells sorted from blood. Reading the label with the study, this specimen's cell subset or site is: CD45RA+ positively selected. These receptors all stem from a young man in good health.

The rearrangement uses TRBV4-3 and TRBJ2-5, with D uncertain. Germline-derived CDR1 and CDR2 are LGHNA and YSLEER. V dropped 3 bases and J dropped 2 bases, with 13 bases sitting between them. This CDR3 has 15 amino acids. The CDR3 DNA reads as TGCGCCAGCAGCCAGAACACGGATGGTCAAGAGACCCAGTACTTC. Translating it yields CASSQNTDGQETQYF.

This rearrangement joins TRBV5-6 to TRBJ2-1; 11 positions agree with TRBD2. With V trimmed by 5 bases and J by 7 bases, 8 bases remained unmatched. The germline CDR1 and CDR2 sequences are SGHDT and YYEEEE. The CDR3 loop spans 15 amino acids. CDR3 nucleotide sequence: TGTGCCAGCAGGTTTTGGGCTAGCGGGAGGAATGAGCAGTTCTTC. This sequence encodes CASRFWASGRNEQFF.

This clone showed up just once. The chain recombines TRBV28 with TRBJ2-7, with 8 bases that match TRBD2. Germline V gene lookup returns CDR1 MDHEN and CDR2 SYDVKM. The CDR3 has 16 amino acids. J lost 3 bases, V lost 1 base, and 8 bases had no gene match. The CDR3 coding sequence is TGTGCCAGCAGTTTATATGCAGCGGGAGTCTTCTACGAGCAGTACTTC. This encodes CASSLYAAGVFYEQYF.

V and J are TRBV28 and TRBJ2-3; 8 nucleotides align to TRBD1. CDR3 length equals 17 residues. The V and J ends lost 5 bases and 3 bases, in that order; junction bases with no gene match: 13. Germline V gives CDR1 MDHEN, CDR2 SYDVKM. The CDR3, as DNA: TGTGCCAGCAGTCTTGCTTGGACAGGGCTTCCTACAGATACGCAGTATTTT. Protein: CASSLAWTGLPTDTQYF. Full variable domain (remainder filled in from reference TRBV28 and TRBJ2-3): DVKVTQSSRYLVKRTGEKVFLECVQDMDHENMFWYRQDPGLGLRLIYFSYDVKMKEKGDIPEGYSVSREKKERFSLILESASTNQTSMYLCASSLAWTGLPTDTQYFGPGTRLTVL.

In nucleotides, the CDR3 is TGTGCCAGTAGTAACTGGAGGGCACCTACCCAAGAGACCCAGTACTTC. It encodes CASSNWRAPTQETQYF. The chain links TRBV19 to TRBJ2-5, with D possibly matching TRBD2 (6 bases). CDR1 is LNHDA, CDR2 SQIVND, per germline (reference sequence). The CDR3 has 16 amino acids. The V and J ends lost 4 bases and 1 base respectively, with 16 bases between them.

CDR3 in amino acids: CATSRPWDTEAFF. The CDR3 DNA follows: TGTGCCACCAGCAGGCCTTGGGACACTGAAGCTTTCTTT. J is TRBJ1-1 and V is TRBV15; the D is unclear. This CDR3 is 13 amino acids long. Trimming took 3 bases from V and 3 from J, leaving 8 bases between them. Germline V gives CDR1 LNHNV, CDR2 YYDKDF (reference sequence). The full variable domain, rest sourced from reference TRBV15 and TRBJ1-1, is DAMVIQNPRYQVTQFGKPVTLSCSQTLNHNVMYWYQQKSSQAPKLLFHYYDKDFNNEADTPDNFQSRRPNTSFCFLDIRSPGLGDTAMYLCATSRPWDTEAFFGQGTRLTVV.

The J gene is TRBJ2-1, the V gene TRBV15; 9 nucleotides agree with TRBD2. Germline CDR1 reads LNHNV; CDR2 reads YYDKDF (reference sequence). The CDR3 length is 14 residues. V dropped 5 bases and J dropped 15; count of bases not matched to a gene: 14. CDR3 bases: TGTGCCACCAGCCCCCGAGCGGGAGGCTCCGAGGGGTTCTTC. Its protein product is CATSPRAGGSEGFF.

This clone appeared once. CDR3 sequence: CASSRTAQETQYF. The CDR3 region has the DNA TGTGCCAGCAGCCGGACAGCCCAAGAGACCCAGTACTTC. The V and J genes are TRBV5-6 and TRBJ2-5; possible D gene TRBD1, 6 bases. The germline CDR1 and CDR2 sequences are SGHDT and YYEEEE. The CDR3 consists of 13 residues. V was pared by 4 bases and J by 1 base, with 8 bases between.

The chain employs TRBV9 and TRBJ2-7, with 10 bases matching TRBD2. The CDR3 is 15 residues long. J was trimmed by 2 bases and V by 4 bases; bases with no gene match: 6. From germline, CDR1 is SGDLS and CDR2 YYNGEE. The CDR3 DNA reads TGTGCCAGCAGCCCCCAAGCGGGAGGGACCTACGAGCAGTACTTC. This gives the protein CASSPQAGGTYEQYF.

This clone was seen just once. The gene calls are TRBV10-1 and TRBJ2-3, with D perhaps TRBD2 (6 bases). Per germline, CDR1 WNHNN and CDR2 SYGVQD (reference sequence). The length of the CDR3 is 17 residues. Trimming shortened V by 0 bases and J by 4 bases, and 17 bases separated the two germline ends. The CDR3 here is CASSESPAGLSSDTQYF. The CDR3 region has the DNA TGCGCCAGCAGTGAGTCGCCAGCGGGCCTTAGTTCAGATACGCAGTATTTT.

With regard to this clone: At the DNA level, this CDR3 is encoded by other sequences in the same sample as well. V is TRBV30 and J is TRBJ2-5, with D possibly matching TRBD2 (6 bases). Trimming cost V 4 bases and J 5 bases, with 8 bases left between them. The CDR3 is 11 amino acids. Germline CDR1 is GTSNPN and CDR2 is SVGIG (reference sequence). The CDR3 bases are TGTGCCTGGACTGCGGGGGAGACCCAGTACTTC. Amino acid sequence: CAWTAGETQYF.

V and J are TRBV10-2 and TRBJ1-1; weak D call: TRBD1 (5 bases). V was cut by 6 bases and J by 5 bases, with 16 bases left in between. Looked up from germline, CDR1 is WSHSY and CDR2 is SAAADI. The CDR3 spans 14 residues. The CDR3 sequence is CASRTGWGGTEAFF. CDR3 DNA: TGCGCCAGCAGAACGGGCTGGGGGGGAACTGAAGCTTTCTTT.

This clone was observed once. The V and J genes are TRBV7-3 and TRBJ2-3; D gene unclear. Germline V lookup: CDR1 SGHTA, CDR2 FQGTGA. V was shortened by 8 bases and J by 3 bases, with 6 bases between the two germline ends. There are 11 residues in the CDR3. The CDR3 DNA sequence: TGTGCCAGCGGAACGACAGATACGCAGTATTTT. Translating gives CASGTTDTQYF.

J is TRBJ2-5 and V is TRBV29-1; D gene uncertain. The CDR3 loop spans 14 amino acids. From germline, CDR1 is SQVTM and CDR2 ANQGSEA. V lost 1 base, J lost 0 bases, and 9 bases lay in between. The CDR3: CSVEGGAYQETQYF. The CDR3 coding sequence is TGCAGCGTTGAAGGTGGCGCGTACCAAGAGACCCAGTACTTC.

V usage is TRBV5-1 and J usage is TRBJ1-2; 8 positions match TRBD1. The CDR3 covers 15 residues. V lost 3 bases and J lost 3; bases outside the gene matches: 7. Germline assignment: CDR1 SGHRS and CDR2 YFSETQ. CDR3 coding DNA: TGCGCCAGCAGCTCCAGGACAGGGTTCGACTATGGCTACACCTTC. Translated: CASSSRTGFDYGYTF.

This rearrangement joins TRBV30 to TRBJ1-3; D unresolved. V shed 3 bases and J shed 0 bases, with 12 bases lying between them. CDR3 length: 15 residues. The V gene's germline CDR1 is GTSNPN and CDR2 SVGIG (reference sequence). In nucleotides, the CDR3 is TGTGCCTGGAGGGTCGGATGGGGCTCTGGAAACACCATATATTTT. Its translation: CAWRVGWGSGNTIYF.

The chain couples TRBV19 to TRBJ1-2; D gene uncertain. Germline CDR1 and CDR2: LNHDA and SQIVND (reference sequence). V was shortened by 6 bases and J by 10 bases, with 18 bases between the two germline ends. The CDR3 sequence is 13 residues long. The DNA for the CDR3 is TGTGCCAGTAGCCAAGAGGCGTTCGGCTTCTACACCTTC. It codes for CASSQEAFGFYTF.

The genes are TRBV9 and TRBJ1-4, with D possibly TRBD1 on 5 matching bases. Trimming removed 4 bases at V and 7 bases at J, with 17 bases between. The CDR3 is 15 residues long. CDR1 SGDLS and CDR2 YYNGEE come from the germline V gene. The CDR3 reads CASSPQGKVGEKLFF. The CDR3 bases are TGTGCCAGCAGCCCCCAGGGAAAAGTGGGTGAAAAACTGTTTTTT.

CDR3 nucleotide sequence: TGTGCCAGCAGCGTAGTAAGCGGGAATACGCAGTATTTT. The encoded protein is CASSVVSGNTQYF. V is TRBV9 and J is TRBJ2-3, with 7 bases aligning to TRBD2. Germline CDR1 reads SGDLS; CDR2 reads YYNGEE. The ends lost 0 bases at V and 7 bases at J; junction bases unmatched: 2. The CDR3 runs 13 residues.

The chain has TRBV15 and TRBJ1-5; 10 bases align to TRBD1. The CDR3 contains 19 residues. Germline V gives CDR1 LNHNV, CDR2 YYDKDF (reference sequence). V was pared by 3 bases and J by 0 bases, with 11 bases of the junction left unmatched. The CDR3 sequence: CATSSQVGQGFYSNQPQHF. The CDR3, as DNA: TGTGCCACCAGCAGTCAAGTGGGACAGGGGTTCTATAGCAATCAGCCCCAGCATTTT. Full variable domain (remainder filled in from reference TRBV15 and TRBJ1-5): DAMVIQNPRYQVTQFGKPVTLSCSQTLNHNVMYWYQQKSSQAPKLLFHYYDKDFNNEADTPDNFQSRRPNTSFCFLDIRSPGLGDTAMYLCATSSQVGQGFYSNQPQHFGDGTRLSIL.

The rearrangement uses TRBV19 and TRBJ1-5; D remains unclear. Germline lookup yields CDR1 LNHDA and CDR2 SQIVND (reference sequence). V shed 6 bases and J shed 0 bases, with 6 bases lying between them. The CDR3 extends over 13 amino acids. The CDR3 here is CASRDYSNQPQHF. CDR3 sequence (DNA): TGTGCCAGTAGGGACTATAGCAATCAGCCCCAGCATTTT.

This clone showed up just once. The genes are TRBV6-1 and TRBJ1-5, with D unclear. V was pared by 3 bases and J by 0 bases, with 6 bases between. The CDR3 contains 14 residues. In germline, CDR1 is MNHNS, CDR2 SASEGT. The CDR3 bases are TGTGCCAGCAGTGACAGCGTTAGCAATCAGCCCCAGCATTTT. Encoded protein: CASSDSVSNQPQHF.

The gene calls are TRBV7-9 and TRBJ1-1, with 8 bases lining up with TRBD1. Germline V gives CDR1 SEHNR, CDR2 FQNEAQ (reference sequence). The V and J ends lost 5 bases and 1 base, in that order; junction bases with no gene match: 6. The CDR3 consists of 15 residues. In DNA, the CDR3 is TGTGCCAGCAGCCGACCGGGACAGGAGAACACTGAAGCTTTCTTT. This codes for CASSRPGQENTEAFF.

CDR3 region: CASSPPSEKLFF. The CDR3 region has the DNA TGTGCCAGCTCACCACCAAGTGAAAAACTGTTTTTT. The rearrangement joins TRBV18 to TRBJ1-4; D gene unclear. V dropped 0 bases and J dropped 7 bases, with 3 bases sitting between them. CDR3 size: 12 residues. CDR1 KGHSH and CDR2 LQKENI come from the germline V gene.

The rearrangement joins TRBV11-2 to TRBJ2-6, with TRBD2 identical over 7 bases. CDR1 and CDR2 (germline): SGHAT, FQNNGV. V was clipped by 4 bases and J by 1 base; unmatched bases: 4. The CDR3 is made up of 16 amino acids. CDR3 protein: CASSSWGGSGANVLTF. Here the CDR3 DNA reads TGTGCCAGCAGCTCCTGGGGGGGTTCTGGGGCCAACGTCCTGACTTTC.

This chain joins TRBV30 and TRBJ2-7; 8 bases align to TRBD1. Germline V gene sequence: CDR1 GTSNPN, CDR2 SVGIG (reference sequence). J was trimmed by 6 bases and V by 2 bases; bases with no gene match: 6. The CDR3 contains 13 residues. CDR3 in amino acids: CAWSRADRGEQYF. In DNA, the CDR3 is TGTGCCTGGAGTCGGGCCGACAGGGGCGAGCAGTACTTC.

The V and J genes are TRBV10-2 and TRBJ1-2; 7 bases line up with TRBD1. V shed 5 bases, J shed 5 bases, and the junction held 5 bases outside the gene matches. CDR1 WSHSY and CDR2 SAAADI come from the germline V gene. This CDR3 comprises 13 residues. CDR3 nucleotides: TGCGCCAGCAGTCTTACAGGGGAATATGGCTACACCTTC. Encoded protein: CASSLTGEYGYTF.

CDR3 sequence reads: CASSVHQVLDTEAFF. For the CDR3, the DNA is TGTGCCAGCAGCGTACACCAGGTTTTGGACACTGAAGCTTTCTTT. V and J are TRBV5-4 and TRBJ1-1, with no clear D. Germline V lookup: CDR1 SGHNT, CDR2 YYREEE (reference sequence). This CDR3 comprises 15 residues. Between the trimmed V and J ends, which lost 4 bases and 3 bases, there was a span of 16 bases.

The chain carries TRBV7-2 and TRBJ1-2, with a tentative D call TRBD1 (6 bases). V lost 1 base and J lost 7, with 13 bases in between. Germline V gives CDR1 SGHTA, CDR2 FQGNSA. The CDR3 covers 14 residues. The CDR3 loop is CASSLERTAPGYTF. The CDR3 nucleotides are TGTGCCAGCAGCTTAGAAAGGACAGCCCCTGGCTACACCTTC.

This chain links TRBV6-1 with TRBJ2-3; tentatively, D is TRBD1 (6 bases). This CDR3 contains 13 residues. CDR1 is MNHNS and CDR2 is SASEGT in the germline V gene. Trimming took off 6 bases at V and 6 bases at J, with 13 bases between the two ends. The CDR3 here is CASSRTGTDTQYF. CDR3 coding DNA: TGTGCCAGCAGCAGAACAGGGACCGATACGCAGTATTTT.